The TCR beta chain described here comes from a study of blood T cells in healthy people across ages. Healthy Caucasians from Russia aged roughly 6 to 95 served as donors. General study findings and limits: A strong correlation was found between TCR beta diversity and the percentage of naive T cells.

To note about this clonotype: Antigen specificity is unknown.

The second PCR ran about 7 to 12 cycles with a sample-barcoded 5' primer and J-beta primers. Through a template-switch adaptor with 12 random nucleotides, each cDNA molecule received a tag. TCRdb itself ran the 5' RACE reads through MiXCR, one entry per CDR3 protein. The sample lists hundreds of thousands of distinct CDR3 sequences, 20% to 25% occurring once. The CDR3 is made up of 17 amino acids. V was shortened by 3 bases and J by 3 bases, with 21 bases between the two germline ends. Germline assignment: CDR1 DFQATT and CDR2 SNEGSKA (reference sequence). The rearrangement joins TRBV20-1 to TRBJ2-1; unclear D gene. This TCR derives from a man aged 65 to 79 in good health. The sample comprised blood. The CDR3 nucleotides are TGCAGTGCTAGTAGTAAGGGCGGAGTTAGTATCTACAATGAGCAGTTCTTC. Encoded protein: CSASSKGGVSIYNEQFF.